Given below is one T cell receptor (beta chain) in context. The data were obtained in a study of blood T cell repertoires in COVID-19. Study in general: Sites across the United States, Italy and Spain contributed samples from acute and convalescent COVID-19. In each case, the material was cDNA or gDNA derived from T cells, B-cell-depleted T cells, or PBMCs.

Original data processing: Reference gene primer amplification yielded estimated nucleated cell counts. The protocol was immunoSEQ multiplex PCR, while the TCRdb copy is restricted to in-frame clones and leaves out a portion. The V and J calls and clone size come from that table; D and trimming were worked out from the DNA. There are 250,000 to 300,000 clones in the sample; about 90% occur only once, and 1% to 1.5% lies in the top ten. Trimming cost V 3 bases and J 5 bases, with 16 bases left between them. CDR3 length equals 16 residues. In germline, CDR1 is MNHEY, CDR2 SVGEGT. Participant ages covered about 18 to 100 years across 24 US areas.

The chain couples TRBV6-2 or TRBV6-3 to TRBJ2-2, with a tentative D call TRBD1 (6 bases). The material sequenced was PBMCs or T cells enriched from blood (not recorded which). The clonotype originates from a human donor in a cohort exposed to, infected with or recovered from COVID-19 (not recorded which). The donor label of this sample is uncertain. The CDR3 sequence: CASSYRGHPRTGELFF. The CDR3 DNA sequence: TGTGCCAGCAGTTATAGGGGACACCCGCGGACCGGGGAGCTGTTTTTT.